This paragraph covers one T cell receptor (beta chain) sequence. Its antigen remains unknown. The data are from a study of T cell repertoires in cytomegalovirus infection. Study-level background: The authors relied on CMV epitopes, both recently identified HLA-C-restricted and well-studied HLA-B-restricted. Study-wide results and caveats: The ex vivo response showed dominance by HLA-C-restricted CMV-specific TCR beta clonotypes.

The germline CDR1 and CDR2 sequences are SQVTM and ANQGSEA. V shed 0 bases, J shed 4 bases, and the junction held 15 bases outside the gene matches. The CDR3 is 18 residues long. TCRdb redid the calling of the reads with MiXCR, one entry per CDR3 protein. In the table there are approximately 300,000 distinct CDR3 sequences, just under 25% of which are singletons. The rearrangement links TRBV29-1 to TRBJ2-5; the match to TRBD2 covers 9 bases. Sequenced here: cultured PBMCs, sampled from culture after CMV antigen stimulation. The receptor's source is a human donor in good health (CMV status not recorded). Some clones in this sample may be carry-over from other donors' samples. The CDR3 DNA is TGCAGCGTTGAAGATGCGGCTTTTAGAGCGGGAGGAGGAGAGACCCAGTACTTC. Amino acids: CSVEDAAFRAGGGETQYF.